The rows below give T cell receptor beta chains drawn from one sample of a study of blood T cells in healthy people across ages. TCRdb processed the 5' RACE reads anew with MiXCR; each CDR3 protein has one entry. This sample has around 1,900,000 distinct CDR3 sequences; approximately 40% occur once, and the top ten carry 20% to 25%. Source material: blood. The receptors here all came from a human donor in good health. Each CDR3 is given with its conserved first and last residue. A D gene is named only where the DNA matches it firmly. Size tells how often a clone was seen (once, few, many) or the class of an expanded clone, and some rows leave it out.

j_gene,d_gene,abundance,v_gene,CDR3nt,CDR3aa
TRBJ2-7,-,few,TRBV28,TGTGCCAGCAGGGGACCCGGTGGAAACGAGCAGTACTTC,CASRGPGGNEQYF
TRBJ2-1,-,-,TRBV4-3,TGCGCCAGCAGCCAAGTCGACCAGGGATCCTACAATGAGCAGTTCTTC,CASSQVDQGSYNEQFF
TRBJ2-5,-,few,TRBV19,TGTGCCAGTGCACAGCAGGCCTGGGGAGAGACCCAGTACTTC,CASAQQAWGETQYF
TRBJ1-2,-,-,TRBV6-6,TGTGCCACCCAGTGGGGGGATAACTATGGCTACACCTTC,CATQWGDNYGYTF
TRBJ1-2,-,-,TRBV20-1,TGCAGCGGGCAGTACGCTAACTATGGCTACACCTTC,CSGQYANYGYTF
TRBJ2-3,TRBD2,-,TRBV7-9,TGTGCCAGCAGCCTACCGGCCGGGACTAGCGGGTACACAGATACGCAGTATTTT,CASSLPAGTSGYTDTQYF
TRBJ1-1,TRBD1,-,TRBV13,TGTGCCAGCAGTGTAACAGGGGCGCGAAGTGAAGCTTTCTTT,CASSVTGARSEAFF
TRBJ1-4,-,few,TRBV5-1,TGCGCCAGCAGCTTGGACGGTCTCCTCCGGCCCCAGACTAATGAAAAACTGTTTTTT,CASSLDGLLRPQTNEKLFF
TRBJ2-1,-,-,TRBV7-2,TGTGCCAGCAGCTCCTACTACCACAATGAGCAGTTCTTC,CASSSYYHNEQFF
TRBJ2-5,TRBD2,few,TRBV4-3,TGCGCCAGCAGCCTATCCATCGGGGGGGGCCAGGAGACCCAGTACTTC,CASSLSIGGGQETQYF
TRBJ1-2,-,few,TRBV12-3/TRBV12-4,TGTGCCAGCAGTTTGGGGGGGGACGGTGGCTACACCTTC,CASSLGGDGGYTF
TRBJ2-3,-,-,TRBV9,TGTGCCAGCAGCGGACCAGGGTCGGCGGGGTCCACAGATACGCAGTATTTT,CASSGPGSAGSTDTQYF
TRBJ1-6,-,-,TRBV7-4,TGTGCCAGCAGCTTCGGGGACACTAGCTCCTATAATTCACCCCTCCACTTT,CASSFGDTSSYNSPLHF
TRBJ1-2,-,-,TRBV7-2,TGTGCCAGCAGCACAGACAGCGCCTATGGCTACACCTTC,CASSTDSAYGYTF
TRBJ1-1,TRBD1,once,TRBV7-8,TGTGCCAGCAGCTTAGAGACAGGGGGATGGACTGAAGCTTTCTTT,CASSLETGGWTEAFF
TRBJ1-1,TRBD1,few,TRBV11-2,TGTGCCAGCAGCCCCCAAGCCGGACAGGGACTTCACACTGAAGCTTTCTTT,CASSPQAGQGLHTEAFF